Presented here are 29 T cell receptor beta chains from one specimen sequenced in a study of blood T cell repertoires in COVID-19. Sequencing was performed with immunoSEQ multiplex PCR; in TCRdb, only in-frame clones are kept and a portion is missing. Of hundreds of thousands of clones listed, around 82% are singletons. Material for sequencing was PBMCs or T cells enriched from blood (not recorded which). These receptors all come from a man under 40 with acute COVID-19.

The chain couples TRBV6-5 to TRBJ1-2; D might be TRBD1 (5 bases). CDR1 and CDR2 from the germline V gene are MNHEY and SVGAGI. The V end was cut by 5 bases, the J end by 8 bases, with 15 bases between. This CDR3 has 13 amino acids. For the CDR3, the DNA is TGTGCCAGCAGTCGAGCAGGGAAAGGAGGCTACACCTTC. This translates into CASSRAGKGGYTF.

The chain joins TRBV19 to TRBJ2-2; 13 nucleotides line up with TRBD2. Trimming removed 3 bases from V and 5 bases from J; junction bases left unmatched: 9. This CDR3 region has 18 residues. Germline CDR1 reads LNHDA; CDR2 reads SQIVND (reference sequence). DNA for the CDR3: TGTGCCAGTAGTATCCCCCGACTAGCGGGGGGCCGGACCGGGGAGCTGTTTTTT. Translating it yields CASSIPRLAGGRTGELFF.

The rearrangement links TRBV7-2 to TRBJ1-3; D remains unclear. Between the trimmed V and J ends, which lost 1 base and 4 bases, there was a span of 17 bases. Germline-derived CDR1 and CDR2 are SGHTA and FQGNSA. This CDR3 comprises 17 residues. The CDR3 bases are TGTGCCAGCAGCTTAGTATCAAGCGGGGTCCTAGGAAACACCATATATTTT. It is translated as CASSLVSSGVLGNTIYF. Complete variable domain (other parts from reference TRBV7-2 and TRBJ1-3): GAGVSQSPSNKVTEKGKDVELRCDPISGHTALYWYRQSLGQGLEFLIYFQGNSAPDKSGLPSDRFSAERTGGSVSTLTIQRTQQEDSAVYLCASSLVSSGVLGNTIYFGEGSWLTVV.

The chain carries TRBV5-1 and TRBJ2-1; D is possibly TRBD2 (7 bases). V dropped 1 base and J dropped 4 bases, with 12 bases sitting between them. CDR3 length: 15 amino acids. Per the germline V gene, CDR1 is SGHRS and CDR2 is YFSETQ. In DNA form, the CDR3 reads TGCGCCAGCAGCTTGAACGGGGGGCCTTACAATGAGCAGTTCTTC. Protein sequence: CASSLNGGPYNEQFF.

Within the sample, this clone is medium-sized. The rearrangement joins TRBV10-1 to TRBJ1-2; TRBD1 might be the D (6 bases). CDR1 and CDR2 from the germline V gene are WNHNN and SYGVQD (reference sequence). This CDR3 has 14 amino acids. Trimming took off 2 bases at V and 6 bases at J, with 13 bases between the two ends. CDR3 amino acids: CASSEMRQEDGYTF. The CDR3 nucleotides read TGCGCCAGCAGTGAGATGAGACAGGAGGATGGCTACACCTTC.

The chain has TRBV4-1 and TRBJ2-7; 8 nucleotides match TRBD2. The CDR3 covers 17 residues. V shed 0 bases, J shed 5 bases, and the junction held 12 bases outside the gene matches. Looked up from germline, CDR1 is MGHRA and CDR2 is YSYEKL. CDR3 in amino acids: CASSQETRGGPTDEQYF. The CDR3 DNA follows: TGCGCCAGCAGCCAAGAAACACGGGGGGGCCCGACAGACGAGCAGTACTTC.

With respect to this clone: Other DNA sequences in this sample translate to the same CDR3. This sequence joins TRBV4-2 and TRBJ2-5; 9 nucleotides match TRBD1. CDR1 and CDR2 from the germline V gene are LGHNA and YNFKEQ. V gave up 3 bases and J gave up 2 bases; unmatched junction bases: 4. The CDR3 has 15 residues. The CDR3 region is CASSQDRGGQETQYF. The CDR3 DNA sequence: TGTGCCAGCAGCCAGGACAGGGGAGGACAAGAGACCCAGTACTTC.

The J gene is TRBJ2-3, the V gene TRBV30; D is ambiguous. CDR1 and CDR2 (germline): GTSNPN, SVGIG (reference sequence). The V gene lost 1 base and the J gene lost 10 bases, with 15 bases spanning the gap. The CDR3 consists of 13 residues. The CDR3 loop is CAWSDISGTSQYF. DNA for the CDR3: TGTGCCTGGAGTGATATCTCCGGTACTTCGCAGTATTTT.

The V and J genes are TRBV10-3 and TRBJ2-1; no reliable D call. Germline V gives CDR1 ENHRY, CDR2 SYGVKD. The CDR3 runs to 13 residues. V gave up 1 base and J gave up 10 bases, with 11 bases separating them. The CDR3 reads CAISELTAIEQFF. CDR3 nucleotide sequence: TGTGCCATCAGTGAGTTGACTGCCATCGAGCAGTTCTTC.

The rearrangement uses TRBV7-9 and TRBJ2-5; D perhaps matches TRBD1 (5 bases). This CDR3 has 13 residues. V was clipped by 3 bases and J by 5 bases, with 10 bases between them. The germline CDR1 and CDR2 sequences are SEHNR and FQNEAQ (reference sequence). The CDR3 loop is CASSLTALETQYF. In DNA form, the CDR3 reads TGTGCCAGCAGCTTGACAGCTTTGGAGACCCAGTACTTC. The complete variable domain, with remaining parts taken from reference TRBV7-9 and TRBJ2-5, reads DTGVSQNPRHKITKRGQNVTFRCDPISEHNRLYWYRQTLGQGPEFLTYFQNEAQLEKSRLLSDRFSAERPKGSFSTLEIQRTEQGDSAMYLCASSLTALETQYFGPGTRLLVL.

CDR3 in amino acids: CASSRLVSNTIYF. CDR3 DNA: TGTGCCAGCAGCCGTCTAGTGTCAAACACCATATATTTT. The chain employs TRBV9 and TRBJ1-3; no clear D. Trimming shortened V by 4 bases and J by 6 bases, and 11 bases separated the two germline ends. Germline lookup yields CDR1 SGDLS and CDR2 YYNGEE. The length of the CDR3 is 13 residues.

In DNA form, the CDR3 reads TGTGCCAGCAGCTTAAGCAGCGGGGGGGCCTATGAGCAGTTCTTC. Protein: CASSLSSGGAYEQFF. The chain is built from TRBV7-3 and TRBJ2-1, with TRBD2 identical over 10 bases. V was clipped by 1 base and J by 8 bases; unmatched bases: 5. The CDR3 is 15 residues long. CDR1 is SGHTA and CDR2 is FQGTGA in the germline V gene.

A note on this clone: Other DNA sequences in this specimen translate into the identical CDR3. The V gene is TRBV5-1, the J gene TRBJ1-1; no clear D. This CDR3 is 14 amino acids long. The germline CDR1 and CDR2 sequences are SGHRS and YFSETQ. The V end lost 0 bases, the J end lost 1 base, and 7 bases lay between the germline ends. The CDR3 reads CASSLVGSNTEAFF. DNA for the CDR3: TGCGCCAGCAGCTTGGTCGGGTCGAACACTGAAGCTTTCTTT.

The chain carries TRBV9 and TRBJ2-2; 10 bases match TRBD2. Germline CDR1 is SGDLS and CDR2 is YYNGEE. V shed 4 bases and J 6 bases; nucleotides not matched to a gene: 9. The length of the CDR3 is 16 residues. CDR3 residues: CASSLAGGPYAGELFF. For the CDR3, the DNA is TGTGCCAGCAGCTTAGCGGGGGGCCCTTACGCCGGGGAGCTGTTTTTT.

The chain carries TRBV28 and TRBJ1-1, with 8 nucleotides matching TRBD1. Per the germline V gene, CDR1 is MDHEN and CDR2 is SYDVKM. This CDR3 spans 14 amino acids. V dropped 7 bases and J dropped 6; count of bases not matched to a gene: 10. CDR3 protein: CASTSPQGASEAFF. In DNA form, the CDR3 reads TGTGCCAGCACCTCCCCCCAGGGGGCCTCTGAAGCTTTCTTT.

The rearrangement links TRBV30 to TRBJ2-3; TRBD2 aligns across 10 bases. The V segment lost 3 bases and the J segment 3 bases; nucleotides outside the gene matches: 3. The length of the CDR3 is 14 residues. Germline loops: CDR1 GTSNPN, CDR2 SVGIG (reference sequence). Here the CDR3 DNA reads TGTGCCTGGAGCTTAGCGGGGGGAACAGATACGCAGTATTTT. This translates into CAWSLAGGTDTQYF.

This clone was seen once. This chain connects TRBV30 to TRBJ2-6; no firm D call. CDR1 and CDR2 (germline): GTSNPN, SVGIG (reference sequence). The ends were cut back, 6 bases at V and 4 bases at J, with 13 bases in the middle. CDR3 length: 14 residues. The CDR3 DNA is TGTGCCTGCCCTTACAGCACCGGGGCCAACGTCCTGACTTTC. Protein product: CACPYSTGANVLTF.

The chain links TRBV6-4 to TRBJ1-1, with D hard to call. Germline V lookup: CDR1 MRHNA, CDR2 SNTAGT. Trimming stripped 3 bases from V and 1 base from J, with 9 bases between. The CDR3 runs to 14 residues. CDR3 bases: TGTGCCAGCAGTGAAGGCAGACAGAACACTGAAGCTTTCTTT. Translation gives CASSEGRQNTEAFF.

This clone occurred once. The chain carries TRBV4-2 and TRBJ2-2; 11 nucleotides align to TRBD1. CDR1 LGHNA and CDR2 YNFKEQ come from the germline V gene. With V trimmed by 0 bases and J by 4 bases, 7 bases remained unmatched. The CDR3 covers 18 residues. CDR3 nucleotides: TGTGCCAGCAGCCAAGATAAGTGGACAGGGGGCTTCACCGGGGAGCTGTTTTTT. This gives the protein CASSQDKWTGGFTGELFF.

The chain links TRBV18 to TRBJ1-2; TRBD1 matches at 7 bases. Losses at the gene ends were 2 bases for V and 4 bases for J; bases not matched to a gene: 4. CDR1 is KGHSH, CDR2 LQKENI, per germline. The CDR3 is 14 amino acids. CDR3 DNA: TGTGCCAGCTCACCATCGGGACAGATCTATGGCTACACCTTC. Translating it yields CASSPSGQIYGYTF.

The CDR3 sequence is CASSVAGGQQPQHF. The CDR3 DNA follows: TGTGCCAGCAGCGTAGCTGGGGGCCAACAGCCCCAGCATTTT. The chain couples TRBV9 to TRBJ1-5, with D tentatively TRBD1 (6 bases). Germline CDR1 and CDR2: SGDLS and YYNGEE. The V end lost 0 bases, the J end lost 7 bases, and 11 bases lay between the germline ends. The CDR3 consists of 14 residues. The entire variable domain, with the rest obtained from reference TRBV9 and TRBJ1-5, is as follows: DSGVTQTPKHLITATGQRVTLRCSPRSGDLSVYWYQQSLDQGLQFLIQYYNGEERAKGNILERFSAQQFPDLHSELNLSSLELGDSALYFCASSVAGGQQPQHFGDGTRLSIL.

The genes are TRBV5-1 and TRBJ2-3; the D gene is possibly TRBD2 (6 bases). CDR3 size: 14 residues. The V and J ends lost 1 base and 4 bases respectively, with 10 bases between them. CDR1 and CDR2 from the germline V gene are SGHRS and YFSETQ. As DNA, the CDR3 is TGCGCCAGCAGCTTGCCCACGGGGGCAGATACGCAGTATTTT. As protein: CASSLPTGADTQYF.

The chain carries TRBV27 and TRBJ1-5, with 7 bases fitting TRBD1. The length of the CDR3 is 15 residues. CDR1 MNHEY and CDR2 SMNVEV come from the germline V gene (reference sequence). The V and J ends lost 6 bases and 3 bases, in that order; junction bases with no gene match: 8. The CDR3 nucleotides read TGTGCCAGCAGCTCACAGGGGCCTATCAATCAGCCCCAGCATTTT. Translating gives CASSSQGPINQPQHF.

The chain is built from TRBV12-3 or TRBV12-4 and TRBJ2-5; D unclear. CDR3 length equals 12 residues. V dropped 2 bases and J dropped 5 bases, with 6 bases sitting between them. For the CDR3, the DNA is TGTGCCAGCAGTTTAACCCGGGAGACCCAGTACTTC. Translated, it gives CASSLTRETQYF.

The chain links TRBV6-2 or TRBV6-3 to TRBJ2-2, with 12 bases identical to TRBD2. Unmatched junction bases numbered 7, after V lost 0 bases and J lost 2 bases. Germline CDR1 reads MNHEY; CDR2 reads SVGEGT. There are 19 residues in the CDR3. CDR3 in amino acids: CASSYSFLAGGRNTGELFF. CDR3 bases: TGTGCCAGCAGTTACTCGTTCCTAGCGGGGGGGCGAAACACCGGGGAGCTGTTTTTT.

The J gene is TRBJ1-1, the V gene TRBV5-4; 7 bases map to TRBD1. The germline V gene encodes CDR1 SGHNT and CDR2 YYREEE (reference sequence). The V and J ends lost 0 bases and 5 bases, in that order; junction bases with no gene match: 4. There are 14 residues in the CDR3. The CDR3 bases are TGTGCCAGCAGCTTGGAGGGGGCGCAGACTGAAGCTTTCTTT. This translates into CASSLEGAQTEAFF. The full variable domain, completed using reference TRBV5-4 and TRBJ1-1, is ETGVTQSPTHLIKTRGQQVTLRCSSQSGHNTVSWYQQALGQGPQFIFQYYREEENGRGNFPPRFSGLQFPNYSSELNVNALELDDSALYLCASSLEGAQTEAFFGQGTRLTVV.

The chain is built from TRBV11-3 and TRBJ2-2; D is ambiguous. The V and J ends lost 6 bases and 2 bases respectively, with 16 bases between them. Germline CDR1 and CDR2: SGHNT and YENEEA. CDR3 length: 16 amino acids. DNA of the CDR3: TGTGCCAGCAGTCCAAATAGACAAATAAACACCGGGGAGCTGTTTTTT. The encoded protein is CASSPNRQINTGELFF.

This clone was counted a few times. The rearrangement uses TRBV18 and TRBJ1-4; D remains ambiguous. Trimming left V 3 bases short and J 4 bases short, with 12 bases between. Germline lookup yields CDR1 KGHSH and CDR2 LQKENI. The CDR3 spans 15 residues. DNA of the CDR3: TGTGCCAGCTCACCCCGGGGAGGATTTAATGAAAAACTGTTTTTT. Amino acids: CASSPRGGFNEKLFF.

This rearrangement joins TRBV27 to TRBJ2-7, with D uncertain. V lost 8 bases to trimming and J lost 2 bases, with 28 bases between them. Germline CDR1 MNHEY, CDR2 SMNVEV (reference sequence). The CDR3 is made up of 18 amino acids. The CDR3 region is CASRSEFGKTASPYEQYF. The CDR3 DNA is TGTGCCAGCCGGAGTGAATTTGGAAAGACCGCTTCCCCCTACGAGCAGTACTTC.